A single sample gave rise to the 24 T cell receptor beta chains below, sequenced in a study of blood T cell repertoires in COVID-19. Profiling relied on immunoSEQ multiplex PCR, and the TCRdb table lists in-frame clones only, not all of them. The data hold under 200,000 clones, with 85% to 90% observed a single time. The sequencing input was peripheral blood. The receptors come from a man aged 40-50 years with active or convalescent COVID-19.

The chain links TRBV28 to TRBJ1-5; TRBD1 might be the D (5 bases). The CDR3 runs to 12 residues. The germline CDR1 and CDR2 sequences are MDHEN and SYDVKM. The germline V and J ends were trimmed by 7 bases and 7 bases, with 11 bases remaining between them. CDR3 loop: CASTTGFQPQHF. The CDR3 DNA is TGTGCCAGCACTACAGGTTTCCAGCCCCAGCATTTT.

J is TRBJ1-2 and V is TRBV7-3; D not resolved. V lost 1 base to trimming and J lost 8 bases, with 11 bases between them. The CDR3 extends over 13 amino acids. CDR1 is SGHTA and CDR2 is FQGTGA in the germline V gene. CDR3 sequence (DNA): TGTGCCAGCAGCTTAATTGGCGAGGCAGGCTACACCTTC. Its translation is CASSLIGEAGYTF.

The chain employs TRBV18 and TRBJ2-1, with TRBD2 identical over 9 bases. Germline values: CDR1 KGHSH, CDR2 LQKENI. This CDR3 comprises 16 residues. J was trimmed by 5 bases and V by 1 base; bases with no gene match: 6. The CDR3 nucleotides are TGTGCCAGCTCACCACGGAAATTAGCGGGGGACAATGAGCAGTTCTTC. Amino acid sequence: CASSPRKLAGDNEQFF.

This chain joins TRBV7-2 and TRBJ2-2, with 9 bases aligning to TRBD2. Germline V lookup: CDR1 SGHTA, CDR2 FQGNSA. V shed 1 base, J shed 10 bases, and the junction held 10 bases outside the gene matches. The CDR3 loop spans 16 amino acids. The CDR3: CASSLVLRGGRAELFF. CDR3 nucleotides: TGTGCCAGCAGCTTAGTGTTGCGGGGGGGCCGCGCGGAGCTGTTTTTT.

This chain uses TRBV5-6 with TRBJ2-7; 11 bases match TRBD2. The CDR3 has 18 residues. Trimming cost V 6 bases and J 0 bases; bases outside gene matches: 14. CDR1 SGHDT and CDR2 YYEEEE come from the germline V gene. Here the CDR3 reads CASTKMGLAEWSSYEQYF. CDR3 sequence (DNA): TGTGCCAGCACCAAAATGGGACTAGCGGAGTGGAGCTCCTACGAGCAGTACTTC.

V usage is TRBV4-1 and J usage is TRBJ2-2; D possibly corresponds to TRBD1 (6 bases). The V end was cut by 4 bases, the J end by 2 bases, with 11 bases between. Germline V gives CDR1 MGHRA, CDR2 YSYEKL. The CDR3 loop spans 15 amino acids. CDR3 sequence: CASSPRQANTGELFF. As DNA, the CDR3 is TGCGCCAGCAGCCCACGACAGGCTAACACCGGGGAGCTGTTTTTT.

The chain recombines TRBV7-2 with TRBJ2-5; 13 bases line up with TRBD2. With 4 bases clipped from V and 5 bases from J, the junction kept 7 bases outside the gene matches. This CDR3 is built from 16 residues. Germline V gene sequence: CDR1 SGHTA, CDR2 FQGNSA. The CDR3 DNA is TGTGCCAGCAGCTCATGGACTAGCGGGAGCTCGGAGACCCAGTACTTC. Translated, it gives CASSSWTSGSSETQYF.

This chain joins TRBV3-1 (or the pseudogene TRBV3-2) and TRBJ2-7; D remains unclear. CDR1 is LGHDT and CDR2 is YNNKEL in the germline V gene (reference sequence). The V end was cut by 0 bases, the J end by 0 bases, with 6 bases between. CDR3 length: 14 amino acids. CDR3: CASSQDGYSYEQYF. The CDR3 DNA sequence: TGTGCCAGCAGCCAAGACGGGTACTCCTACGAGCAGTACTTC.

This chain uses TRBV4-1 with TRBJ1-6; perhaps TRBD1 as D (6 bases). The V gene's germline CDR1 is MGHRA and CDR2 YSYEKL. This CDR3 comprises 16 residues. Trimming removed 2 bases from V and 0 bases from J, with 8 bases in between. CDR3: CASSQTGSSYNSPLHF. The CDR3 nucleotides are TGCGCCAGCAGCCAAACAGGGAGCTCCTATAATTCACCCCTCCACTTT.

The table lists this clone with a count of one. The genes are TRBV5-1 and TRBJ1-4; a possible D gene is TRBD1 (6 bases). V lost 0 bases to trimming and J lost 6 bases, with 9 bases between them. The CDR3 runs 14 residues. Germline CDR1 SGHRS, CDR2 YFSETQ. The CDR3 region is CASSLVGGDEKLFF. For the CDR3, the DNA is TGCGCCAGCAGCTTGGTTGGGGGCGATGAAAAACTGTTTTTT.

The chain links TRBV18 to TRBJ2-7; the match to TRBD1 covers 7 bases. Trimming at V came to 2 bases and at J to 4 bases, leaving 5 bases not matched to a gene. The germline CDR1 and CDR2 sequences are KGHSH and LQKENI. The length of the CDR3 is 14 residues. CDR3 sequence: CASSPGRGSYEQYF. The CDR3 DNA is TGTGCCAGCTCACCAGGCAGGGGGTCGTACGAGCAGTACTTC.

The chain recombines TRBV5-5 with TRBJ2-7; 9 bases agree with TRBD2. V dropped 2 bases and J dropped 2; count of bases not matched to a gene: 14. Germline loops: CDR1 SGHKS, CDR2 YYEKEE (reference sequence). The CDR3 consists of 18 residues. Here the CDR3 DNA reads TGTGCCAGCAGCTTATCCGGGGCGGGAGGGCGCGTAGCCTACGAGCAGTACTTC. This sequence encodes CASSLSGAGGRVAYEQYF. The whole variable domain, filled in from reference TRBV5-5 and TRBJ2-7, reads DAGVTQSPTHLIKTRGQQVTLRCSPISGHKSVSWYQQVLGQGPQFIFQYYEKEERGRGNFPDRFSARQFPNYSSELNVNALLLGDSALYLCASSLSGAGGRVAYEQYFGPGTRLTVT.

The V gene is TRBV5-1, the J gene TRBJ2-3; unclear D gene. The germline CDR1 and CDR2 sequences are SGHRS and YFSETQ. V was clipped by 1 base and J by 4 bases, with 13 bases between them. The CDR3 length is 15 residues. The CDR3 protein is CASSLRGTHPDTQYF. The CDR3 region has the DNA TGCGCCAGCAGCTTGCGCGGTACCCACCCAGATACGCAGTATTTT.

The J gene is TRBJ2-7, the V gene TRBV28, with no clear D. The germline gives CDR1 MDHEN, CDR2 SYDVKM. The CDR3 is 12 residues long. Trimming shortened V by 6 bases and J by 2 bases, and 8 bases separated the two germline ends. CDR3 DNA: TGTGCCAGCAGCATTGGAGCCTACGAGCAGTACTTC. Protein product: CASSIGAYEQYF.

This clone was found once. The rearrangement links TRBV15 to TRBJ2-7; 8 positions agree with TRBD2. The CDR3 has 14 amino acids. CDR1 LNHNV and CDR2 YYDKDF come from the germline V gene (reference sequence). V trimming: 5 bases; J trimming: 3 bases; junction bases outside the gene matches: 6. The CDR3 spells CATSRAGALYEQYF. CDR3 nucleotides: TGTGCCACCAGCCGAGCGGGAGCCCTCTACGAGCAGTACTTC.

The chain carries TRBV10-3 and TRBJ2-5, with 9 bases matching TRBD2. The CDR3 has 13 amino acids. CDR1 is ENHRY and CDR2 is SYGVKD in the germline V gene. J lost 5 bases, V lost 5 bases, and 3 bases had no gene match. The CDR3 is CAISRSGGETQYF. CDR3 DNA: TGTGCCATCAGTCGTAGCGGGGGCGAGACCCAGTACTTC.

The chain uses TRBV5-1 and TRBJ1-2, with D possibly matching TRBD1 (5 bases). The length of the CDR3 is 14 residues. Trimming stripped 0 bases from V and 3 bases from J, with 9 bases between. The germline V gene encodes CDR1 SGHRS and CDR2 YFSETQ. This CDR3 reads CASSLAGVDYGYTF. The CDR3 nucleotides read TGCGCCAGCAGCTTGGCGGGGGTAGACTATGGCTACACCTTC.

The V call is TRBV19, the J call TRBJ2-5, with 15 nucleotides matching TRBD2. The CDR3 consists of 16 residues. Germline V gene sequence: CDR1 LNHDA, CDR2 SQIVND (reference sequence). V trimming: 7 bases; J trimming: 2 bases; junction bases outside the gene matches: 5. The CDR3 sequence: CASTQGLAGGQETQYF. The CDR3 nucleotides read TGTGCCAGTACCCAGGGACTAGCGGGAGGACAAGAGACCCAGTACTTC.

This chain links TRBV15 with TRBJ2-7; D might be TRBD1 (5 bases). The CDR3 has 19 amino acids. V was cut by 1 base and J by 1 base, with 23 bases left in between. In germline, CDR1 is LNHNV, CDR2 YYDKDF (reference sequence). CDR3 coding DNA: TGTGCCACCAGCAGAGGGTTGATTACCCAGGGCTCGAAGTCCTACGAGCAGTACTTC. Protein: CATSRGLITQGSKSYEQYF.

The rearrangement uses TRBV5-1 and TRBJ2-3; a weak D match, TRBD2 (7 bases). The CDR3 is 17 residues long. Germline V gene lookup returns CDR1 SGHRS and CDR2 YFSETQ. The germline V and J ends were trimmed by 3 bases and 1 base, with 18 bases remaining between them. CDR3 loop: CASSCLPRGACTDTQYF. In DNA, the CDR3 is TGCGCCAGCAGCTGCTTACCCCGGGGGGCCTGCACAGATACGCAGTATTTT. Looking up the rest from reference TRBV5-1 and TRBJ2-3 gives the full variable domain: KAGVTQTPRYLIKTRGQQVTLSCSPISGHRSVSWYQQTPGQGLQFLFEYFSETQRNKGNFPGRFSGRQFSNSRSEMNVSTLELGDSALYLCASSCLPRGACTDTQYFGPGTRLTVL.

The V gene is TRBV5-4, the J gene TRBJ1-1; D might be TRBD1 (5 bases). This CDR3 has 15 amino acids. V dropped 4 bases and J dropped 5 bases, with 18 bases sitting between them. Germline values: CDR1 SGHNT, CDR2 YYREEE (reference sequence). This CDR3 reads CASSRPWGVGTEAFF. The CDR3 nucleotides read TGTGCCAGCAGCAGACCTTGGGGGGTGGGGACTGAAGCTTTCTTT.

The J gene is TRBJ2-6, the V gene TRBV9; possible D gene TRBD2, 5 bases. The V end lost 4 bases, the J end lost 0 bases, and 11 bases lay between the germline ends. Germline V gene data show CDR1 as SGDLS and CDR2 as YYNGEE. The CDR3 runs to 16 residues. The CDR3 sequence is CASSPRVHSGANVLTF. The CDR3 DNA reads TGTGCCAGCAGCCCGAGGGTCCACTCTGGGGCCAACGTCCTGACTTTC.

The genes are TRBV7-2 and TRBJ1-2, with TRBD1 as a possible D gene (6 bases). V gave up 5 bases and J gave up 0 bases, with 16 bases separating them. This CDR3 spans 16 amino acids. Germline assignment: CDR1 SGHTA and CDR2 FQGNSA. DNA for the CDR3: TGTGCCAGCAGCAAGGATTCGGACAGTACTAACTATGGCTACACCTTC. This gives the protein CASSKDSDSTNYGYTF.

The CDR3 loop is CASSYSRFSGGNTGELFF. In nucleotides, the CDR3 is TGTGCCAGCAGTTACTCGAGGTTTAGCGGGGGGAACACCGGGGAGCTGTTTTTT. V usage is TRBV6-2 or TRBV6-3 and J usage is TRBJ2-2; 9 bases align to TRBD2. Trimming cost V 0 bases and J 1 base; bases outside gene matches: 6. This CDR3 region has 18 residues. Germline V CDR1 and CDR2: MNHEY, SVGEGT.